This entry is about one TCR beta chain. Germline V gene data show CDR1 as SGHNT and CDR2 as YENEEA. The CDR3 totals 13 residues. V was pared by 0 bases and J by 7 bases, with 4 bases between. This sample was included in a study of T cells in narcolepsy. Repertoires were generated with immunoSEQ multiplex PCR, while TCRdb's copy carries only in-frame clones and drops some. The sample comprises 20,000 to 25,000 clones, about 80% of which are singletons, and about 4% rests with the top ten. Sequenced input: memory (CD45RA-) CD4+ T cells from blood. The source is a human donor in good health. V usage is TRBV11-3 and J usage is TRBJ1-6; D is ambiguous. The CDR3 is CASSLDGNSPLHF. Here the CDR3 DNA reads TGTGCCAGCAGCTTAGATGGCAATTCACCCCTCCACTTT.